This TCR beta chain was recovered during a study of Ad26.COV2.S vaccination and SARS-CoV-2 variants (dated by TCRdb to the early 2020s). Looking at the study overall: Donors in the vaccine arm were drawn from COV1001, a phase I-IIa trial of Ad26.COV2.S in healthy adults that was multicentre, randomized, double-blind and placebo-controlled. Sequencing of the TCRbeta repertoire served to evaluate the specificity and breadth of SARS-CoV-2-reactive T cell receptors following Ad26.COV2.S vaccination. Ad26.COV2.S was administered intramuscularly at a dose of 5x10^10 or 1x10^11 viral particles, either as one shot or as two shots given 56 days apart. Investigators did not know the trial group allocation while performing experiments and assessing outcomes. The TCR-sequenced set comprised approximately 30 samples: around 20 Ad26.COV2.S vaccine recipients, 5 placebo recipients and 8 SARS-CoV-2 convalescent individuals. Trial participants were randomized into five groups of five, in which low-dose or high-dose Ad26.COV2.S was given once or twice, or placebo was given on both occasions.

The treatment or condition label corresponds to: roughly 19 received Ad26.COV2.S at low or high dose, single or two shots; about 5 received placebo; per-sample allocation not given. Repertoires of vaccine and placebo recipients were sequenced from samples taken on day 63 after the first injection. In Cohort 1b, some 25 adults aged 18-55 years were enrolled at a single site in Boston, USA, between 29 July and 7 August 2020. As a vaccine, Ad26.COV2.S was a replication-incompetent adenovirus type 26 vector that expressed a prefusion-stabilized SARS-CoV-2 spike protein derived from the original Wuhan strain. Of note for this clone: Its antigen specificity is not known. Base qualities are missing; no much larger clone stands one base away.

The immunoSEQ Assay was used to sequence TCRbeta CDR3 regions. After extraction, genomic DNA underwent amplification by bias-controlled multiplex PCR, followed by high-throughput sequencing. The authors processed their data as follows. To quantify the absolute abundance of each unique TCRbeta CDR3 region, sequences were collapsed and filtered. Usable DNA was measured by amplifying reference genes present in all nucleated cells, and TCRbeta template counts were normalized to that usable DNA to estimate T cell fraction. Repertoire TCRs were annotated as SARS-CoV-2-specific when V gene, CDR3 amino acid sequence and J gene were exactly matched to a known reactive TCR set. MIRA supplied the reference SARS-CoV-2 TCR set, which was filtered for enrichment in COVID-19-positive ImmuneCODE repertoires so that public or cross-reactive TCRs were removed. Drawing on the MIRA antigens, annotated TCRs were analysed further at the level of specific ORF or position within ORF. Depth was the summed frequency of annotated unique rearrangements, while breadth was defined as annotated unique rearrangements over total unique productive rearrangements. TCR breadth was compared between groups using two-sided Wilcoxon rank-sum tests. The table was pulled from immuneACCESS by TCRdb, which kept in-frame rearrangements only. Such tables lose some clones; where checked, under half of the loss comes from unresolved V genes, and the rest has no known cause. Clone size and the V and J calls come from that table; the DNA yielded D and trimming. The sample includes a few hundred thousand clones, with 80% to 90% observed a single time. 3.4% of the sample lies in the top ten.

The full study reports these points: The authors noted that total T cell responses may have been underestimated by the TCR breadth and depth analyses. The study was not powered to compare responses between vaccine doses or regimens. After vaccination, spike-specific CD8+ and CD4+ T cell responses were reported to show substantial breadth. Comparable non-spike TCR breadth was observed between vaccine and placebo recipients, consistent with only spike being contained in the vaccine. Compared with placebo recipients, Ad26.COV2.S recipients showed higher spike-specific TCR breadth (P = 0.0014).

The junction carries 13 bases between V and J, which are trimmed by 0 bases and 6 bases respectively. CDR1 and CDR2, per the germline V gene, are SGHVS and FQNEAQ. The CDR3 has 15 amino acids, counting the end cysteine and phenylalanine. Left in the record is the CDR3 DNA by itself, 45 bases read in frame from the first base. The specimen was peripheral blood, collected in a trial of Ad26.COV2.S vaccine versus placebo. The chain links TRBV7-8 with TRBJ2-3; the D gene is possibly TRBD1 or TRBD2, each agreeing over 5 bases. This TCR came from a person between 18 and 65 years old who received the Ad26.COV2.S COVID-19 vaccine or a placebo. The CDR3 region: CASSLAEGPWDTQYF. The DNA sequence is TGTGCCAGCAGCTTAGCAGAGGGGCCTTGGGATACGCAGTATTTT.